The 14 T cell receptor beta chains below come from one sample, sequenced in a study of cytomegalovirus exposure and HLA in healthy donors. This PCR relied on a set of 60 Vbeta primers and 13 Jbeta primers. The repertoire was sequenced with immunoSEQ multiplex PCR; TCRdb's copy has only in-frame clones and lacks some. The repertoire includes roughly 100,000 clones, over 9% of them detected once, and around 5.9% sits in the top ten. Sequencing was carried out using PBMCs. These receptors came from a man between 40 and 49 years old in good health and CMV-seropositive.

This clone was seen a handful of times. The rearrangement uses TRBV19 and TRBJ2-1, with 8 bases identical to TRBD2. Losses at the gene ends were 1 base for V and 6 bases for J; bases not matched to a gene: 8. The CDR3 totals 16 residues. Germline V lookup: CDR1 LNHDA, CDR2 SQIVND (reference sequence). The CDR3 region has the DNA TGTGCCAGTAGTATAGGTACGTCGCTAGCGGGCAATGAGCAGTTCTTC. Amino acids: CASSIGTSLAGNEQFF. Full variable domain (remainder filled in from reference TRBV19 and TRBJ2-1): DGGITQSPKYLFRKEGQNVTLSCEQNLNHDAMYWYRQDPGQGLRLIYYSQIVNDFQKGDIAEGYSVSREKKESFPLTVTSAQKNPTAFYLCASSIGTSLAGNEQFFGPGTRLTVL.

The table lists this clone with a few counts. The chain recombines TRBV30 with TRBJ1-1; D not certain. CDR3 length: 13 residues. The germline V and J ends were trimmed by 5 bases and 0 bases, with 10 bases remaining between them. CDR1 GTSNPN and CDR2 SVGIG come from the germline V gene (reference sequence). The CDR3 here is CAWDKHMNTEAFF. CDR3 nucleotide sequence: TGTGCCTGGGATAAGCATATGAACACTGAAGCTTTCTTT.

The V gene is TRBV19, the J gene TRBJ2-3; 7 bases align to TRBD2. This CDR3 has 16 amino acids. Germline V gene sequence: CDR1 LNHDA, CDR2 SQIVND (reference sequence). The ends lost 5 bases at V and 1 base at J; junction bases unmatched: 9. CDR3 coding DNA: TGTGCCAGTAGTGGGCTAGCGGAACAACGCACAGATACGCAGTATTTT. Translating gives CASSGLAEQRTDTQYF.

There are a few counts of this clone. A junction end diverges from the germline sequence, so it may reflect a read error. The chain combines TRBV7-7 with TRBJ1-3; D is unclear. The CDR3 has 13 amino acids. Germline loops: CDR1 SSHAT, CDR2 FNYEAQ (reference sequence). For the CDR3, the DNA is TGTGCTAGCAGCTTGCAGTCTGGAAACACCATATATTTT. Translated, it gives CASSLQSGNTIYF.

This clone occurred a few times. The chain links TRBV29-1 to TRBJ2-1; the match to TRBD2 covers 7 bases. This CDR3 comprises 13 residues. The germline gives CDR1 SQVTM, CDR2 ANQGSEA. With 6 bases clipped from V and 10 bases from J, the junction kept 12 bases outside the gene matches. CDR3 bases: TGCAGCGTGCTACCGGGACTATCTTGGGAGCAGTTCTTC. This codes for CSVLPGLSWEQFF.

This clone was seen only a few times. The rearrangement links TRBV11-3 to TRBJ1-2; TRBD1 matches 7 bases. V shed 5 bases and J 3 bases; nucleotides not matched to a gene: 3. This CDR3 spans 13 amino acids. Germline CDR1 SGHNT, CDR2 YENEEA. The CDR3 protein is CASSQGTDYGYTF. CDR3 DNA: TGTGCCAGCAGCCAGGGGACAGACTATGGCTACACCTTC.

This clone was counted between two and nine times. V and J are TRBV16 and TRBJ1-5, with 7 bases fitting TRBD1. CDR3 size: 15 residues. With V trimmed by 3 bases and J by 4 bases, 6 bases remained unmatched. The V gene's germline CDR1 is KGHSY and CDR2 FQNENV. The CDR3 region has the DNA TGTGCCAGCAGCCAGTCGGGACAGAGGAATCAGCCCCAGCATTTT. Translating it yields CASSQSGQRNQPQHF.

This clone was picked up a small number of times. CDR3 DNA: TGTGCCAGCAGTGCTCAGCCCCTAGTTCTCGAGCAGTACTTC. Protein sequence: CASSAQPLVLEQYF. The chain is built from TRBV2 and TRBJ2-7; D is unresolved. Trimming stripped 4 bases from V and 6 bases from J, with 16 bases between. The CDR3 has 14 amino acids. The germline V gene encodes CDR1 SNHLY and CDR2 FYNNEI.

This clone was seen a few times. This chain links TRBV9 with TRBJ2-2, with no clear D. The CDR3 has 12 amino acids. Germline V lookup: CDR1 SGDLS, CDR2 YYNGEE. Deletions cut 3 bases from V and 2 bases from J, with 2 bases between. This CDR3 reads CASSANTGELFF. Here the CDR3 DNA reads TGTGCCAGCAGCGCTAACACCGGGGAGCTGTTTTTT.

Only a few counts were recorded for this clone. V usage is TRBV18 and J usage is TRBJ2-7, with 7 bases matching TRBD1. CDR1 and CDR2 (germline): KGHSH, LQKENI. The CDR3 has 15 amino acids. Losses at the gene ends were 2 bases for V and 5 bases for J; bases not matched to a gene: 9. Here the CDR3 reads CASSPTFGTENEQYF. CDR3 nucleotides: TGTGCCAGCTCACCAACCTTCGGGACAGAAAACGAGCAGTACTTC.

On this clone: This same CDR3 is encoded by further DNA sequences in the sample. J is TRBJ2-5 and V is TRBV5-1, with D possibly matching TRBD1 (7 bases). The germline V and J ends were trimmed by 1 base and 2 bases, with 18 bases remaining between them. The CDR3 runs to 17 residues. Germline lookup yields CDR1 SGHRS and CDR2 YFSETQ. CDR3 amino acids: CASSLSRQGGRQETQYF. The DNA of the CDR3 is TGCGCCAGCAGCTTGTCTCGACAGGGAGGAAGGCAAGAGACCCAGTACTTC.

This clone has a handful of counts. The genes are TRBV7-6 and TRBJ2-1; 7 bases fit TRBD2. This CDR3 comprises 11 residues. Germline CDR1 is SGHVS and CDR2 is FNYEAQ. J lost 9 bases, V lost 5 bases, and 1 base had no gene match. The CDR3 spells CASSGGVEQFF. DNA of the CDR3: TGTGCCAGCAGCGGGGGGGTTGAGCAGTTCTTC. The full variable domain, completed using reference TRBV7-6 and TRBJ2-1, is GAGVSQSPRYKVTKRGQDVALRCDPISGHVSLYWYRQALGQGPEFLTYFNYEAQQDKSGLPNDRFSAERPEGSISTLTIQRTEQRDSAMYRCASSGGVEQFFGPGTRLTVL.

The gene calls are TRBV5-4 and TRBJ2-3, with a tentative D call TRBD1 (5 bases). Germline V gene sequence: CDR1 SGHNT, CDR2 YYREEE (reference sequence). The CDR3 runs 14 residues. V was pared by 4 bases and J by 0 bases, with 9 bases between. The CDR3 region has the DNA TGTGCCAGCAGCCGAGACAGTAGCACAGATACGCAGTATTTT. Translated, it gives CASSRDSSTDTQYF.

This CDR3 is CASSLFAGALNTEAFF. CDR3 nucleotide sequence: TGCGCCAGCAGCTTGTTCGCAGGGGCGTTGAACACTGAAGCTTTCTTT. The chain carries TRBV5-1 and TRBJ1-1, with a possible D match to TRBD1 (6 bases). The germline CDR1 and CDR2 sequences are SGHRS and YFSETQ. The V and J ends lost 1 base and 0 bases respectively, with 13 bases between them. The CDR3 has 16 amino acids.